The 26 T cell receptor beta chains below were found in one sample sequenced in a study of T cells in Graves' hyperthyroidism and ophthalmopathy. Researchers took RNA transcripts and amplified the TCR beta CDR3 regions from them. HTBI primers were used for first-round RT-PCR of the TCR CDR3. TCRdb reprocessed the multiplex PCR reads via MiXCR and lists one record per CDR3 protein. The table lists about 350,000 distinct CDR3 sequences, 15% to 20% of them singletons. Input material: blood. These receptors came from a woman between 35 and 50 years old with Graves' ophthalmopathy.

This clonotype was observed at least ten times. The chain uses TRBV5-1 and TRBJ1-1; 8 bases match TRBD1. The germline gives CDR1 SGHRS, CDR2 YFSETQ. The CDR3 contains 15 residues. After removal of 4 bases from V and 1 base from J, the junction contained 6 bases not matched to a gene. The CDR3 is CASSTRTGTNTEAFF. The DNA of the CDR3 is TGCGCCAGCAGCACCAGGACAGGGACGAACACTGAAGCTTTCTTT.

The chain combines TRBV12-3 or TRBV12-4 with TRBJ1-2; D is undetermined. CDR3 size: 13 residues. Trimming stripped 8 bases from V and 2 bases from J, with 12 bases between. The CDR3 DNA reads TGTGCCAGCGGAAAGACGGAGAACTATGGCTACACCTTC. It is translated as CASGKTENYGYTF.

This clonotype has at least ten counts. The rearrangement links TRBV4-1 to TRBJ1-2; D is unresolved. The CDR3 is 14 residues long. V lost 1 base and J 2 bases, leaving 8 bases between the germline ends. CDR1 and CDR2 (germline): MGHRA, YSYEKL. CDR3 protein: CASSQGGRNYGYTF. The CDR3, as DNA: TGCGCCAGCAGCCAAGGCGGACGGAACTATGGCTACACCTTC.

This clonotype was seen at least ten times. The chain carries TRBV7-2 and TRBJ2-7, with TRBD1 matching 9 bases. CDR1 and CDR2 from the germline V gene are SGHTA and FQGNSA. The CDR3 is made up of 14 amino acids. Trimming took 5 bases from V and 7 from J; bases not matched to a gene: 9. The CDR3 protein is CASSPRTGVGEQYF. As DNA, the CDR3 is TGTGCCAGCAGCCCCCGGACAGGGGTTGGTGAGCAGTACTTC.

This clonotype has at least ten counts. The chain is built from TRBV7-9 and TRBJ2-7; D might be TRBD2 (5 bases). Trimming pared 0 bases from V and 5 bases from J, leaving 11 bases between. CDR1 is SEHNR, CDR2 FQNEAQ, per germline (reference sequence). CDR3 length: 14 residues. As DNA, the CDR3 is TGTGCCAGCAGCTTAGCTGGAGGTGGGGACGAGCAGTACTTC. It yields the protein CASSLAGGGDEQYF.

This clonotype came up a few times. This chain links TRBV6-4 with TRBJ1-2; 7 bases are a match to TRBD1. Trimming took 5 bases from V and 4 from J; bases not matched to a gene: 16. This CDR3 contains 17 residues. Looked up from germline, CDR1 is MRHNA and CDR2 is SNTAGT. CDR3 nucleotide sequence: TGTGCCAGCAGTCCTATCCGGACAGGAGGACCCTCCTATGGCTACACCTTC. Translating it yields CASSPIRTGGPSYGYTF.

This clonotype was detected many times. This chain links TRBV10-3 with TRBJ2-5; TRBD2 agrees at 9 bases. CDR3 length equals 13 residues. Germline loops: CDR1 ENHRY, CDR2 SYGVKD. Trimming at V came to 8 bases and at J to 2 bases, leaving 3 bases not matched to a gene. CDR3 protein: CAIAGGHQETQYF. The CDR3 bases are TGTGCCATCGCGGGAGGGCATCAAGAGACCCAGTACTTC.

This clonotype was seen repeatedly, ten times or more. The rearrangement links TRBV27 to TRBJ1-5, with a tentative D call TRBD1 (6 bases). CDR1 is MNHEY, CDR2 SMNVEV, per germline (reference sequence). V was pared by 5 bases and J by 9 bases, with 17 bases between. This CDR3 is built from 14 residues. The chain's CDR3 is CASSPTTGRRPQHF. The CDR3 region has the DNA TGTGCCAGCAGTCCCACGACAGGCCGGAGGCCCCAGCATTTT.

This clonotype was recorded at least ten times. V is TRBV19 and J is TRBJ1-6; D is undetermined. The CDR3 extends over 15 amino acids. Trimming left V 7 bases short and J 6 bases short, with 16 bases between. Germline V CDR1 and CDR2: LNHDA, SQIVND (reference sequence). CDR3 amino acids: CASNAHRAPNSPLHF. The DNA of the CDR3 is TGTGCCAGTAACGCACATAGGGCGCCTAATTCACCCCTCCACTTT.

Turning to this clonotype: A read error may account for a junction end that differs from germline. The gene calls are TRBV12-3 or TRBV12-4 and TRBJ1-2; D is unclear. This CDR3 contains 11 residues. The CDR3 here is CAISTHYGYIF. The CDR3 region has the DNA TGTGCCATCAGCACACACTATGGCTACATCTTC.

This clonotype occurred many times. The chain combines TRBV28 with TRBJ1-6; maybe TRBD1 (5 bases). The CDR3 totals 14 residues. CDR1 MDHEN and CDR2 SYDVKM come from the germline V gene. Trimming stripped 11 bases from V and 0 bases from J, with 11 bases between. In DNA form, the CDR3 reads TGTGCCGGGGGGGGAGTCTCCTATAATTCACCCCTCCACTTT. Translating gives CAGGGVSYNSPLHF.

Many counts were recorded for this clonotype. CDR3 protein: CASSATGGGHGYTF. CDR3 coding DNA: TGTGCCAGCAGTGCTACCGGGGGAGGGCATGGCTACACCTTC. The chain joins TRBV12-3 or TRBV12-4 to TRBJ1-2; D may be TRBD1 (5 bases). V was clipped by 5 bases and J by 6 bases, with 16 bases between them. The CDR3 runs to 14 residues.

This clonotype appeared many times. The chain combines TRBV28 with TRBJ2-6, with a tentative D call TRBD1 (6 bases). Per the germline V gene, CDR1 is MDHEN and CDR2 is SYDVKM. The CDR3 sequence is 19 residues long. V shed 4 bases and J shed 0 bases, with 19 bases lying between them. CDR3 coding DNA: TGTGCCAGCAGTTCCCCGACCCCGACAGGCCTCTCTGGGGCCAACGTCCTGACTTTC. Translating gives CASSSPTPTGLSGANVLTF.

This chain uses TRBV5-1 with TRBJ2-7, with D perhaps matching TRBD1 (6 bases). CDR1 SGHRS and CDR2 YFSETQ come from the germline V gene. The CDR3 has 16 amino acids. V was trimmed by 0 bases and J by 4 bases, leaving 17 bases between them. The CDR3 spells CASSLGPGTQTYEQYF. The CDR3 bases are TGCGCCAGCAGCTTGGGGCCCGGGACACAAACATACGAGCAGTACTTC.

This chain joins TRBV6-1 and TRBJ1-5; 9 bases map to TRBD1. Trimming at V came to 0 bases and at J to 6 bases, leaving 12 bases not matched to a gene. The CDR3 length is 18 residues. The germline gives CDR1 MNHNS, CDR2 SASEGT. This chain's CDR3 is CASSEAPDRGLRAQPQHF. Here the CDR3 DNA reads TGTGCCAGCAGTGAAGCGCCGGACAGGGGATTACGTGCTCAGCCCCAGCATTTT.

Many counts were recorded for this clonotype. The chain combines TRBV6-2 or TRBV6-3 with TRBJ1-1; 9 bases are a match to TRBD1. The CDR3 sequence is 15 residues long. Germline V lookup: CDR1 MNHEY, CDR2 SVGEGT. V was pared by 7 bases and J by 8 bases, with 14 bases of the junction left unmatched. CDR3 in DNA: TGTGCCAGCAAAACCGCTCCAACAGGGGGCGCGGAAGCTTTCTTT. It codes for CASKTAPTGGAEAFF.

This clonotype was seen ten or more times. The chain employs TRBV6-1 and TRBJ2-7, with 7 bases identical to TRBD1. The CDR3 runs to 15 residues. CDR1 is MNHNS, CDR2 SASEGT, per germline. Trimming removed 0 bases from V and 0 bases from J; junction bases left unmatched: 2. The CDR3: CASSEAGDSSYEQYF. Here the CDR3 DNA reads TGTGCCAGCAGTGAAGCAGGGGACAGCTCCTACGAGCAGTACTTC.

In its sample, this clonotype was seen many times. Written as DNA, the CDR3 is TGCGCCAGCAGCTTGGGGACAGGGGAAACTTACGAGCAGTACTTC. This translates into CASSLGTGETYEQYF. This chain uses TRBV5-1 with TRBJ2-7; 9 bases line up with TRBD1. V lost 0 bases to trimming and J lost 4 bases; unmatched junction nucleotides: 5. Germline V lookup: CDR1 SGHRS, CDR2 YFSETQ. The CDR3 loop spans 15 amino acids.

The table lists this clonotype with many counts. The V call is TRBV12-3 or TRBV12-4, the J call TRBJ2-7; D call uncertain. V was pared by 3 bases and J by 5 bases, with 8 bases between. The CDR3 spans 12 residues. CDR3 sequence (DNA): TGTGCCAGCAGTTTCTCTGGGGACGAGCAGTACTTC. Translating it yields CASSFSGDEQYF.

This clonotype has ten or more counts. The chain recombines TRBV28 with TRBJ1-1; D gene ambiguous. Germline assignment: CDR1 MDHEN and CDR2 SYDVKM. V was trimmed by 2 bases and J by 2 bases, leaving 9 bases between them. CDR3 length: 14 amino acids. The CDR3: CASSLVQTNTEAFF. In DNA form, the CDR3 reads TGTGCCAGCAGTTTAGTACAGACCAACACTGAAGCTTTCTTT.

This clonotype has ten or more counts. The rearrangement uses TRBV12-3 or TRBV12-4 and TRBJ2-7; a possible D gene is TRBD1 (5 bases). V lost 7 bases and J 4 bases, leaving 8 bases between the germline ends. The CDR3 runs to 11 residues. For the CDR3, the DNA is TGTGCCAGCAAGGGGCCTTACGAGCAGTACTTC. It is translated as CASKGPYEQYF.

In this sample, this clonotype turned up many times. The rearrangement links TRBV29-1 to TRBJ2-7; tentative D call: TRBD2 (6 bases). The CDR3 is 13 amino acids. CDR1 and CDR2 (germline): SQVTM, ANQGSEA. Trimming pared 4 bases from V and 1 base from J, leaving 11 bases between. CDR3 in amino acids: CSVGTTNSYEQYF. The DNA for the CDR3 is TGCAGCGTTGGGACTACGAATTCCTACGAGCAGTACTTC.

In this sample, this clonotype turned up many times. The chain links TRBV25-1 to TRBJ1-3, with D perhaps TRBD1 (5 bases). The CDR3 spans 13 residues. Trimming shortened V by 2 bases and J by 8 bases, and 10 bases separated the two germline ends. Germline CDR1 is MGHDK and CDR2 is SYGVNS. The CDR3 sequence is CASSEPGRDTIYF. In DNA form, the CDR3 reads TGTGCCAGCAGTGAACCAGGGAGAGACACCATATATTTT.

This clonotype was picked up many times. The J gene is TRBJ2-5, the V gene TRBV6-2 or TRBV6-3, with 10 bases identical to TRBD2. Trimming cost V 5 bases and J 4 bases; bases outside gene matches: 4. The CDR3 runs 14 residues. Germline CDR1 MNHEY, CDR2 SVGEGT. CDR3 in DNA: TGTGCCAGCAGTCCCCTAGCGGGAGTAGAGACCCAGTACTTC. Its protein product is CASSPLAGVETQYF.

This chain links TRBV7-9 with TRBJ2-7; 8 nucleotides agree with TRBD1. The V segment lost 4 bases and the J segment 5 bases; nucleotides outside the gene matches: 7. There are 14 residues in the CDR3. CDR1 is SEHNR and CDR2 is FQNEAQ in the germline V gene (reference sequence). CDR3 bases: TGTGCCAGCAGCTCCGGACAGGGCCTGGACGAGCAGTACTTC. Translating gives CASSSGQGLDEQYF.

In this sample, this clonotype turned up a few times. V gene TRBV6-2 or TRBV6-3 combines with J gene TRBJ2-7; 7 bases align to TRBD2. The CDR3 loop spans 15 amino acids. V lost 5 bases and J lost 6; bases outside the gene matches: 13. From germline, CDR1 is MNHEY and CDR2 SVGEGT. The CDR3 here is CASSRTRGRGTEQYF. In DNA form, the CDR3 reads TGTGCCAGCAGTCGGACTAGGGGACGAGGGACCGAGCAGTACTTC.